Below, 32 T cell receptor beta chains from the same sample are listed, as sequenced in a study of early T cells in non-severe SARS-CoV-2 infection. MiXCR was run by TCRdb on the 5' RACE reads, yielding one entry per CDR3 protein. Of 55,000 to 65,000 distinct CDR3 sequences listed, under 10% are singletons. The sequenced sample consisted of whole blood. The receptors stem from an adult who was a healthcare worker with PCR-confirmed SARS-CoV-2 infection or an uninfected control (not recorded which).

This clonotype was observed a few times. The chain recombines TRBV10-2 with TRBJ2-2; 14 bases are shared with TRBD2. The CDR3 totals 15 residues. Germline V lookup: CDR1 WSHSY, CDR2 SAAADI. The V and J ends lost 6 bases and 11 bases, in that order; junction bases with no gene match: 8. CDR3 region: CASRRGLAGDGELFF. The CDR3 bases are TGCGCCAGCAGGAGGGGACTAGCGGGGGACGGCGAGCTGTTTTTT.

This clonotype was observed at least ten times. The rearrangement joins TRBV9 to TRBJ2-7; D possibly corresponds to TRBD1 (6 bases). The germline V and J ends were trimmed by 4 bases and 3 bases, with 17 bases remaining between them. There are 15 residues in the CDR3. Germline V gene lookup returns CDR1 SGDLS and CDR2 YYNGEE. The CDR3: CASSRGDDRFYEQYF. The CDR3 DNA reads as TGTGCCAGCAGCAGAGGGGACGACAGGTTCTACGAGCAGTACTTC.

This clonotype has a count of ten or more. J is TRBJ2-5 and V is TRBV7-9; no clear D gene. V lost 5 bases to trimming and J lost 10 bases, with 11 bases between them. CDR1 and CDR2 from the germline V gene are SEHNR and FQNEAQ (reference sequence). CDR3 size: 11 residues. In DNA form, the CDR3 reads TGTGCCAGCAGCGTAGAATGGGACCAGTACTTC. Translating it yields CASSVEWDQYF.

This clonotype was recorded a few times. The chain uses TRBV6-2 or TRBV6-3 and TRBJ2-7, with TRBD1 as a possible D gene (5 bases). The CDR3 extends over 13 amino acids. Germline values: CDR1 MNHEY, CDR2 SVGEGT. Deletions cut 2 bases from V and 0 bases from J, with 5 bases between. Here the CDR3 reads CASSYGASYEQYF. The CDR3 DNA is TGTGCCAGCAGTTACGGGGCCTCCTACGAGCAGTACTTC.

This clonotype occurred a few times. This rearrangement joins TRBV5-1 to TRBJ2-5, with TRBD1 matching over 9 bases. CDR3 size: 16 residues. Germline assignment: CDR1 SGHRS and CDR2 YFSETQ. V was pared by 5 bases and J by 5 bases, with 13 bases of the junction left unmatched. CDR3 loop: CASRQDRDRDYETQYF. The CDR3 nucleotides are TGCGCCAGCAGGCAGGACCGGGACAGGGATTATGAGACCCAGTACTTC.

This clonotype was found a few times. The rearrangement links TRBV6-6 to TRBJ1-5, with D maybe TRBD1 (5 bases). V was trimmed by 1 base and J by 2 bases, leaving 15 bases between them. The CDR3 has 17 residues. Germline V gene lookup returns CDR1 MNHNY and CDR2 SVGAGI (reference sequence). In DNA form, the CDR3 reads TGTGCCAGCAGTTACTGGGGGGGGAGTCTGGGCAATCAGCCCCAGCATTTT. Translation: CASSYWGGSLGNQPQHF.

This clonotype was observed at least ten times. V and J are TRBV5-6 and TRBJ2-7; 11 bases are a match to TRBD2. CDR1 and CDR2 (germline): SGHDT, YYEEEE. Unmatched junction bases numbered 10, after V lost 4 bases and J lost 4 bases. The CDR3 spans 16 residues. CDR3: CASSTAGLADYYEQYF. DNA of the CDR3: TGTGCCAGCAGCACGGCGGGACTAGCGGACTATTACGAGCAGTACTTC.

This clonotype was observed at least ten times. The chain couples TRBV6-2 or TRBV6-3 to TRBJ1-5; D is uncertain. Per the germline V gene, CDR1 is MNHEY and CDR2 is SVGEGT. The CDR3 extends over 13 amino acids. V dropped 4 bases and J dropped 5 bases, with 9 bases sitting between them. CDR3 nucleotide sequence: TGTGCCAGCAGTTCCACGATGGATCAGCCCCAGCATTTT. It translates to CASSSTMDQPQHF.

This clonotype has just one count. V gene TRBV6-2 or TRBV6-3 combines with J gene TRBJ1-5; 7 bases agree with TRBD1. With V trimmed by 5 bases and J by 5 bases, 6 bases remained unmatched. The germline CDR1 and CDR2 sequences are MNHEY and SVGEGT. CDR3 length: 14 residues. CDR3 nucleotide sequence: TGTGCCAGCAGTGGGACAGCCCGGGATCAGCCCCAGCATTTT. Its protein product is CASSGTARDQPQHF.

This clonotype was seen many times. The V gene is TRBV3-1, the J gene TRBJ2-3; D is perhaps TRBD2 (5 bases). Trimming stripped 1 base from V and 0 bases from J, with 5 bases between. The CDR3 has 14 amino acids. The germline V gene has CDR1 LGHDT and CDR2 YNNKEL (reference sequence). The CDR3 protein is CASSQGTSTDTQYF. For the CDR3, the DNA is TGTGCCAGCAGCCAAGGGACTAGCACAGATACGCAGTATTTT.

This clonotype was seen ten or more times. This chain connects TRBV6-1 to TRBJ2-2, with 11 positions matching TRBD2. This CDR3 is built from 17 residues. Germline trimming cut 8 bases from V and 7 bases from J; bases unmatched to any gene: 15. Germline-derived CDR1 and CDR2 are MNHNS and SASEGT. DNA of the CDR3: TGTGCCAGCGGAACTCCGACTAGCGGGAAAGGTCTCGGGGAGCTGTTTTTT. Amino acids: CASGTPTSGKGLGELFF.

The gene calls are TRBV20-1 and TRBJ2-2; D could derive from TRBD1 or TRBD2 (5 bases each). The CDR3 contains 14 residues. Per the germline V gene, CDR1 is DFQATT and CDR2 is SNEGSKA (reference sequence). V was shortened by 4 bases and J by 0 bases, with 9 bases between the two germline ends. CDR3 DNA: TGCAGTGCTATTGGGACGGCGAACACCGGGGAGCTGTTTTTT. This sequence encodes CSAIGTANTGELFF.

The J gene is TRBJ2-2, the V gene TRBV19, with D tentatively TRBD1 (6 bases). Germline V lookup: CDR1 LNHDA, CDR2 SQIVND (reference sequence). V was cut by 5 bases and J by 6 bases, with 13 bases left in between. This CDR3 is 14 amino acids long. CDR3 bases: TGTGCCAGTAGTCCCAGGGGTTTGGCCGGGGAGCTGTTTTTT. Translation gives CASSPRGLAGELFF.

This clonotype occurred many times. This sequence joins TRBV7-6 and TRBJ1-4; D possibly corresponds to TRBD1 (6 bases). Germline V gives CDR1 SGHVS, CDR2 FNYEAQ. Trimming stripped 5 bases from V and 7 bases from J, with 17 bases between. CDR3 length: 15 amino acids. Written as DNA, the CDR3 is TGTGCCAGCAGCCCCTCTTTCCAGGGGACTGAAAAACTGTTTTTT. Its protein is CASSPSFQGTEKLFF.

This clonotype has a count of ten or more. The rearrangement links TRBV11-2 to TRBJ1-3; unclear D gene. Germline CDR1 and CDR2: SGHAT and FQNNGV. Trimming left V 4 bases short and J 6 bases short, with 13 bases between. The CDR3 covers 14 residues. The CDR3 nucleotides read TGTGCCAGCAGCTCGCATAGGGCTGAAAACACCATATATTTT. It encodes CASSSHRAENTIYF.

The CDR3 DNA follows: TGCGCCAGCAGCCTTAGCGGGAGGGCCCCCGGGGAGCTGTTTTTT. Residues: CASSLSGRAPGELFF. The chain uses TRBV4-1 and TRBJ2-2; 11 nucleotides match TRBD2. Germline loops: CDR1 MGHRA, CDR2 YSYEKL. Losses at the gene ends were 4 bases for V and 6 bases for J; bases not matched to a gene: 4. The CDR3 totals 15 residues.

This clonotype has at least ten counts. This chain joins TRBV5-1 and TRBJ1-2; 7 bases fit TRBD1. Germline V gene data show CDR1 as SGHRS and CDR2 as YFSETQ. V gave up 0 bases and J gave up 6 bases; unmatched junction bases: 8. The CDR3 is 15 amino acids. The DNA of the CDR3 is TGCGCCAGCAGCTTGGGGCCCGACAGGGTAAATGGCTACACCTTC. It yields the protein CASSLGPDRVNGYTF.

For this clonotype: One base away lies a much larger clone, so this may be a sequencing read error. The chain carries TRBV20-1 and TRBJ2-3; perhaps TRBD2 as D (5 bases). Germline CDR1 reads DFQATT; CDR2 reads SNEGSKA (reference sequence). There are 15 residues in the CDR3. The CDR3 reads CSAREPGTGTDMQYF. The CDR3 DNA follows: TGCAGTGCTAGAGAGCCGGGTACGGGAACAGATATGCAGTATTTT.

The V call is TRBV5-1, the J call TRBJ2-7; 10 nucleotides line up with TRBD2. J lost 7 bases, V lost 1 base, and 5 bases had no gene match. The CDR3 sequence is 14 residues long. Germline V gene sequence: CDR1 SGHRS, CDR2 YFSETQ. The CDR3 DNA follows: TGCGCCAGCAGCTTGAGCGTTAGCGGGGGGGAGCAGTACTTC. It translates to CASSLSVSGGEQYF.

The gene calls are TRBV7-3 and TRBJ2-1; D may be TRBD1 or TRBD2 (5 bases each). Germline CDR1 reads SGHTA; CDR2 reads FQGTGA. V was shortened by 1 base and J by 0 bases, with 16 bases between the two germline ends. CDR3 size: 18 residues. This CDR3 is CASSLRGPWGSSYNEQFF. In DNA, the CDR3 is TGTGCCAGCAGCTTAAGGGGCCCGTGGGGGAGCTCCTACAATGAGCAGTTCTTC.

This clonotype has at least ten counts. The chain joins TRBV20-1 to TRBJ2-1, with a weak D call TRBD2 (6 bases). Germline loops: CDR1 DFQATT, CDR2 SNEGSKA (reference sequence). The CDR3 totals 15 residues. Between the trimmed V and J ends, which lost 3 bases and 2 bases, there was a span of 14 bases. CDR3 residues: CSARGGGETYNEQFF. CDR3 nucleotides: TGCAGTGCTAGGGGTGGCGGGGAAACCTACAATGAGCAGTTCTTC.

The genes are TRBV7-3 and TRBJ1-2, with 9 bases aligning to TRBD1. There are 16 residues in the CDR3. CDR1 SGHTA and CDR2 FQGTGA come from the germline V gene. With V trimmed by 6 bases and J by 7 bases, 15 bases remained unmatched. This chain's CDR3 is CASRPGPIQGAAGYTF. CDR3 nucleotides: TGTGCCAGCAGGCCGGGACCGATACAGGGGGCGGCTGGCTACACCTTC. Looking up the rest from reference TRBV7-3 and TRBJ1-2 gives the full variable domain: GAGVSQTPSNKVTEKGKYVELRCDPISGHTALYWYRQSLGQGPEFLIYFQGTGAADDSGLPNDRFFAVRPEGSVSTLKIQRTERGDSAVYLCASRPGPIQGAAGYTFGSGTRLTVV.

Only a few counts were recorded for this clonotype. The rearrangement uses TRBV7-2 and TRBJ2-5; D possibly corresponds to TRBD2 (5 bases). V lost 1 base and J 4 bases, leaving 13 bases between the germline ends. The CDR3 runs 15 residues. Germline loops: CDR1 SGHTA, CDR2 FQGNSA. DNA of the CDR3: TGTGCCAGCAGCTTAGGTCCCGGGGTCCGAGAGACCCAGTACTTC. It is translated as CASSLGPGVRETQYF.

A single count supports this clonotype. Since a much larger clone is just one base distant, this may be a read error. This sequence joins TRBV20-1 and TRBJ2-5, with D possibly matching TRBD1 (7 bases). The germline gives CDR1 DFQATT, CDR2 SNEGSKA (reference sequence). The CDR3 length is 13 residues. The CDR3 sequence is CSVSTGDSENQYF. The CDR3 DNA sequence: TGCAGTGTTAGCACGGGGGACAGTGAGAACCAGTACTTC.

The CDR3 loop is CASKGDRRINHEQYF. The CDR3 nucleotides read TGTGCCAGCAAAGGGGACAGGCGAATTAACCACGAGCAGTACTTC. This chain connects TRBV6-2 or TRBV6-3 to TRBJ2-7; 8 bases align to TRBD1. Unmatched junction bases numbered 13, after V lost 7 bases and J lost 5 bases. CDR1 and CDR2 from the germline V gene are MNHEY and SVGEGT. The CDR3 length is 15 residues.

Many counts were recorded for this clonotype. The chain links TRBV7-2 to TRBJ2-1; 8 nucleotides agree with TRBD2. Germline values: CDR1 SGHTA, CDR2 FQGNSA. V lost 4 bases, J lost 6 bases, and 11 bases stayed unmatched. The CDR3 spans 16 residues. The CDR3 region has the DNA TGTGCCAGCAGCTCCCCCGGCGGGAGGAAGTTCAATGAGCAGTTCTTC. It codes for CASSSPGGRKFNEQFF.

The chain couples TRBV6-5 to TRBJ2-2; 7 positions match TRBD1. CDR1 and CDR2 (germline): MNHEY, SVGAGI. This CDR3 is built from 15 residues. Trimming removed 7 bases from V and 4 bases from J; junction bases left unmatched: 9. This chain's CDR3 is CASTRQGRITGELFF. In nucleotides, the CDR3 is TGTGCCAGCACCCGACAGGGAAGGATCACCGGGGAGCTGTTTTTT.

This clonotype was counted at least ten times. This sequence joins TRBV18 and TRBJ2-7; D may be TRBD2 (6 bases). Germline assignment: CDR1 KGHSH and CDR2 LQKENI. The V end lost 3 bases, the J end lost 5 bases, and 11 bases lay between the germline ends. The CDR3 is 13 residues long. CDR3: CASSPVPGDEQYF. CDR3 sequence (DNA): TGTGCCAGCTCACCTGTACCGGGGGACGAGCAGTACTTC. Full variable domain (rest looked up from reference TRBV18 and TRBJ2-7): NAGVMQNPRHLVRRRGQEARLRCSPMKGHSHVYWYRQLPEEGLKFMVYLQKENIIDESGMPKERFSAEFPKEGPSILRIQQVVRGDSAAYFCASSPVPGDEQYFGPGTRLTVT.

This clonotype appeared many times. The chain uses TRBV7-8 and TRBJ2-5; D is unresolved. The CDR3 consists of 13 residues. V lost 2 bases and J 5 bases, leaving 9 bases between the germline ends. The germline CDR1 and CDR2 sequences are SGHVS and FQNEAQ. The CDR3 here is CASSLFHLETQYF. For the CDR3, the DNA is TGTGCCAGCAGCTTATTCCACCTGGAGACCCAGTACTTC. Full variable domain (missing parts from reference TRBV7-8 and TRBJ2-5): GAGVSQSPRYKVAKRGQDVALRCDPISGHVSLFWYQQALGQGPEFLTYFQNEAQLDKSGLPSDRFFAERPEGSVSTLKIQRTQQEDSAVYLCASSLFHLETQYFGPGTRLLVL.

This clonotype was counted only a few times. The V call is TRBV19, the J call TRBJ1-5; D possibly corresponds to TRBD1 (5 bases). Germline CDR1 and CDR2: LNHDA and SQIVND (reference sequence). Trimming removed 6 bases from V and 5 bases from J, with 26 bases in between. The CDR3 contains 18 residues. The CDR3 protein is CASRRLDPGIRYDQPQHF. Written as DNA, the CDR3 is TGTGCCAGTAGGCGACTCGATCCAGGGATCAGGTACGATCAGCCCCAGCATTTT.

This clonotype showed up just a few times. The chain is built from TRBV7-6 and TRBJ2-1, with D tentatively TRBD2 (7 bases). Germline assignment: CDR1 SGHVS and CDR2 FNYEAQ. V lost 1 base and J 0 bases, leaving 16 bases between the germline ends. The CDR3 has 18 amino acids. CDR3 protein: CASSLEGGAESSYNEQFF. For the CDR3, the DNA is TGTGCCAGCAGCTTAGAAGGGGGGGCGGAAAGCTCCTACAATGAGCAGTTCTTC.

The table lists this clonotype with a few counts. The chain combines TRBV7-9 with TRBJ2-1; D may be TRBD2 (5 bases). V dropped 5 bases and J dropped 6 bases, with 14 bases sitting between them. CDR1 is SEHNR, CDR2 FQNEAQ, per germline (reference sequence). The CDR3 length is 14 residues. In nucleotides, the CDR3 is TGTGCCAGCAGCCCACGGGAATATGGCAATGAGCAGTTCTTC. Protein product: CASSPREYGNEQFF.